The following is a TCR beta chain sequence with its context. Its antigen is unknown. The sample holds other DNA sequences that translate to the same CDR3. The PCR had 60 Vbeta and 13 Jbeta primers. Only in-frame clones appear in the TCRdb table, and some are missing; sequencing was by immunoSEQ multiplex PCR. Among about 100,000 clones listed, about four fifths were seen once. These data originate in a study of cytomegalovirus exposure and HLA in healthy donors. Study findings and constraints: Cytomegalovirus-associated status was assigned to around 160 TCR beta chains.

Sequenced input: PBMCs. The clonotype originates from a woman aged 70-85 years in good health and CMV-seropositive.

The CDR3 loop is CASSLDYTDTQYF. The CDR3 DNA follows: TGTGCCAGCAGCTTAGATTACACAGATACGCAGTATTTT. The gene calls are TRBV7-2 and TRBJ2-3; D unclear. The CDR3 has 13 amino acids. Germline V CDR1 and CDR2: SGHTA, FQGNSA. V lost 1 base and J lost 2, with 4 bases in between.